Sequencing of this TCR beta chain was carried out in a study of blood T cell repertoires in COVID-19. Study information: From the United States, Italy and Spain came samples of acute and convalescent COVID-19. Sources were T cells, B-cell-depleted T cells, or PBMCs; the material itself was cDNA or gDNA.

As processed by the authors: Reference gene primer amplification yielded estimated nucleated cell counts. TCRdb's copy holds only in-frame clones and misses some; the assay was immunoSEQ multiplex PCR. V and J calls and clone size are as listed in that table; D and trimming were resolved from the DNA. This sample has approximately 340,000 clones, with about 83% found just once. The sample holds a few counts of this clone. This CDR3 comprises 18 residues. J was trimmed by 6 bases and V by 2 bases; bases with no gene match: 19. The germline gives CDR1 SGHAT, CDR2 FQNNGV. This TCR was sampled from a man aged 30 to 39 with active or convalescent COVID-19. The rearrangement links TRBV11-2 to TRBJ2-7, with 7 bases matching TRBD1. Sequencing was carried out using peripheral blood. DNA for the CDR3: TGTGCCAGCAGCTTAAGTTCGTGGGGGACAGCAAGAGACCCCGAGCAGTACTTC. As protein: CASSLSSWGTARDPEQYF.